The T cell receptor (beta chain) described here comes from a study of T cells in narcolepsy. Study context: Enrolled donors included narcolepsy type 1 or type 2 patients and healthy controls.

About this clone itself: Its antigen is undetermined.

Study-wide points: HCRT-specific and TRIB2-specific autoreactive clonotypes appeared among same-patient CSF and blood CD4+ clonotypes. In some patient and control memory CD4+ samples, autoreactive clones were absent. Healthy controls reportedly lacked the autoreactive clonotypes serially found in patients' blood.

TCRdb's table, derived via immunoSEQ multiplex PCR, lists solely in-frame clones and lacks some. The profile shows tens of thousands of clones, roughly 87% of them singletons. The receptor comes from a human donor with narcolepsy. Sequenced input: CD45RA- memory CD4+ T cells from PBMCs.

CDR3 sequence: CASSVEPGGDGGYTF. CDR3 bases: TGTGCCAGCAGCGTAGAACCCGGCGGGGACGGGGGCTACACCTTC. The V and J genes are TRBV9 and TRBJ1-2, with D possibly TRBD1 on 5 matching bases. V was cut by 0 bases and J by 8 bases, with 17 bases left in between. The CDR3 contains 15 residues. Per the germline V gene, CDR1 is SGDLS and CDR2 is YYNGEE.